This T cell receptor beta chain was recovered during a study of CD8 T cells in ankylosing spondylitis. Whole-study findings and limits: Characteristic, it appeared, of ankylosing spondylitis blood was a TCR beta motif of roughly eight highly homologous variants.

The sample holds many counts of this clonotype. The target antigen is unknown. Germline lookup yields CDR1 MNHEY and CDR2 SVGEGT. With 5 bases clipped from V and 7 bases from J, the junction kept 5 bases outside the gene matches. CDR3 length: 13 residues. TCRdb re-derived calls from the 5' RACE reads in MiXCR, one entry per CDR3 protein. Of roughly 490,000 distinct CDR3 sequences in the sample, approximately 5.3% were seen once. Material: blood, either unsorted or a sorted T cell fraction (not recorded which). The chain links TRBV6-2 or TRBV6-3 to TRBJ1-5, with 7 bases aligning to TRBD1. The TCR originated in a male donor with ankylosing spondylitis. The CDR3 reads CASSHDRAQPQHF. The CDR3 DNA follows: TGTGCCAGCAGTCACGACAGGGCGCAGCCCCAGCATTTT.